The entry that follows covers one TCR beta chain sequence. Naive CD8 cells lacked CD45RO, underwent positive selection for CCR7 and left out terminally differentiated effector memory CD45RA+ cells. This sample stems from a study of shared clonotypes between healthy human individuals. Profiling relied on immunoSEQ multiplex PCR, and the TCRdb table lists in-frame clones only, not all of them. The sample lists about 800,000 clones; around 96% were seen once. Germline V gene lookup returns CDR1 SQVTM and CDR2 ANQGSEA. The V gene lost 3 bases and the J gene lost 2 bases, with 18 bases spanning the gap. The CDR3 is 16 amino acids.

The clonotype was recovered from a man in his thirties or forties in good health. The chain is built from TRBV29-1 and TRBJ2-3; D is ambiguous. The material sequenced was naive CD8+ T cells sorted from blood. CDR3 bases: TGCAGCGTTGAGGGATTAATGGGCTTATCCACAGATACGCAGTATTTT. Amino acid sequence: CSVEGLMGLSTDTQYF.